This T cell receptor (beta chain) stems from a study of CD8 T cells in Susac syndrome. Germline CDR1 reads SGHAT; CDR2 reads FQDESV (reference sequence). Trimming took 1 base from V and 5 from J, leaving 8 bases between them. The CDR3 totals 14 residues. The RNA, about 0.45 to 1 ug, was put through reverse transcription using random hexamers. Amplification of TCR beta CDR3 across 54 Vbeta and 13 Jbeta was performed with immunoSEQ multiplex PCR. MiXCR, applied by TCRdb to the immunoSEQ multiplex PCR reads, yields one record per CDR3 protein. The sample comprises approximately 120,000 distinct CDR3 sequences, 95% to 98% of which are singletons, and around 0.1% rests with the top ten. About this clonotype itself: What it binds is unknown.

TCR beta from blood CD8+ and CD4+ T cells was sequenced. The TEMRA cells underwent FACS enrichment, while the CD8+ and CD4+ T cells underwent negative isolation. The study, taken as a whole, reports: The relatively small number of individuals in the TCR sequencing and HLA analysis was acknowledged by the study.

The gene calls are TRBV11-1 and TRBJ2-2; D may correspond to TRBD1 or TRBD2 (5 bases each). This TCR came from a human donor in good health. Sequencing used CD4+ T cells from PBMCs. This chain's CDR3 is CASSLGGKTGELFF. DNA for the CDR3: TGTGCCAGCAGCTTAGGGGGGAAGACCGGGGAGCTGTTTTTT. The full variable domain, in which reference TRBV11-1 and TRBJ2-2 provide the parts outside the CDR3, is EAEVAQSPRYKITEKSQAVAFWCDPISGHATLYWYRQILGQGPELLVQFQDESVVDDSQLPKDRFSAERLKGVDSTLKIQPAELGDSAMYLCASSLGGKTGELFFGEGSRLTVL.